The 12 T cell receptor beta chains below come from one sample, sequenced in a study of cytomegalovirus exposure and HLA in healthy donors. Primers included in the PCR were 60 Vbeta and 13 Jbeta primers. The assay was immunoSEQ multiplex PCR, and TCRdb's table has in-frame clones only and misses some. The sample includes 100,000 to 150,000 clones, roughly 82% of them seen just once. The sequencing input was PBMCs. All receptors derive from a woman younger than 30 in good health and CMV-seronegative.

The V call is TRBV4-3, the J call TRBJ1-3; TRBD1 might be the D (5 bases). In germline, CDR1 is LGHNA, CDR2 YSLEER. The CDR3 length is 17 residues. V was clipped by 3 bases and J by 0 bases, with 15 bases between them. In nucleotides, the CDR3 is TGCGCCAGCAGCCAGAGAGTAACAGGAGTCTCTGGAAACACCATATATTTT. Its translation is CASSQRVTGVSGNTIYF.

This chain uses TRBV7-9 with TRBJ1-2; D may be TRBD1 (6 bases). Deletions cut 2 bases from V and 8 bases from J, with 18 bases between. CDR3 length: 15 residues. Germline V gene sequence: CDR1 SEHNR, CDR2 FQNEAQ (reference sequence). In DNA, the CDR3 is TGTGCCAGCAGCTTAACTGGGACATCCAATAAGGGCTACACCTTC. Translated, it gives CASSLTGTSNKGYTF. The full variable domain, its missing parts supplied by reference TRBV7-9 and TRBJ1-2, is DTGVSQNPRHKITKRGQNVTFRCDPISEHNRLYWYRQTLGQGPEFLTYFQNEAQLEKSRLLSDRFSAERPKGSFSTLEIQRTEQGDSAMYLCASSLTGTSNKGYTFGSGTRLTVV.

The chain combines TRBV9 with TRBJ1-6; D remains ambiguous. Germline loops: CDR1 SGDLS, CDR2 YYNGEE. Trimming left V 0 bases short and J 10 bases short, with 8 bases between. This CDR3 comprises 13 residues. The CDR3 loop is CASSVDMRSPLHF. The CDR3 region has the DNA TGTGCCAGCAGCGTAGACATGCGGTCACCCCTCCACTTT. Supplemented by reference TRBV9 and TRBJ1-6, the full variable domain reads DSGVTQTPKHLITATGQRVTLRCSPRSGDLSVYWYQQSLDQGLQFLIQYYNGEERAKGNILERFSAQQFPDLHSELNLSSLELGDSALYFCASSVDMRSPLHFGNGTRLTVT.

In the case of this clone: Within the sample, other DNA sequences also encode this same CDR3. This chain uses TRBV18 with TRBJ1-4; D call uncertain. Per the germline V gene, CDR1 is KGHSH and CDR2 is LQKENI. This CDR3 has 13 amino acids. V was cut by 2 bases and J by 5 bases, with 6 bases left in between. The CDR3 region has the DNA TGTGCCAGCTCACCAGGGCAAAATGAAAAACTGTTTTTT. It codes for CASSPGQNEKLFF.

This clone has only a few counts. The V and J genes are TRBV30 and TRBJ1-1; unclear D gene. The CDR3 runs to 16 residues. Trimming cost V 0 bases and J 3 bases, with 17 bases left between them. CDR1 is GTSNPN and CDR2 is SVGIG in the germline V gene (reference sequence). CDR3: CAWSVLSRVVDTEAFF. The CDR3 nucleotides read TGTGCCTGGAGTGTATTGTCGCGGGTGGTGGACACTGAAGCTTTCTTT.

The chain employs TRBV4-1 and TRBJ2-7; 9 bases align to TRBD1. The ends lost 4 bases at V and 2 bases at J; junction bases unmatched: 6. Germline V lookup: CDR1 MGHRA, CDR2 YSYEKL. The CDR3 totals 15 residues. The CDR3 sequence is CASSLWDREAYEQYF. The DNA of the CDR3 is TGCGCCAGCAGCCTTTGGGACAGGGAAGCCTACGAGCAGTACTTC.

The chain joins TRBV6-1 to TRBJ2-5; perhaps TRBD2 as D (6 bases). The CDR3 runs to 11 residues. Germline CDR1 and CDR2: MNHNS and SASEGT. The V and J ends lost 8 bases and 11 bases respectively, with 15 bases between them. CDR3 residues: CASLSGVSQYF. The CDR3 bases are TGTGCCAGCCTTTCGGGAGTCTCTCAGTACTTC.

The chain has TRBV7-8 and TRBJ2-7; the match to TRBD1 covers 10 bases. Trimming at V came to 1 base and at J to 4 bases, leaving 19 bases not matched to a gene. The CDR3 length is 20 residues. The germline V gene encodes CDR1 SGHVS and CDR2 FQNEAQ. The CDR3 loop is CASSLGLGRLRDRGGYEQYF. The CDR3 nucleotides read TGTGCCAGCAGCTTAGGTTTGGGGAGGTTGCGGGACAGGGGAGGTTACGAGCAGTACTTC.

This clone was detected a few times. The V and J genes are TRBV5-1 and TRBJ2-5; 7 bases fit TRBD2. The V segment lost 4 bases and the J segment 3 bases; nucleotides outside the gene matches: 3. Germline assignment: CDR1 SGHRS and CDR2 YFSETQ. The CDR3 length is 13 residues. The CDR3 here is CASSAGTKETQYF. CDR3 in DNA: TGCGCCAGCAGCGCCGGGACTAAAGAGACCCAGTACTTC.

V usage is TRBV30 and J usage is TRBJ1-1; 9 bases map to TRBD1. The V gene end was trimmed by 2 bases and the J gene end by 10 bases; junction bases not matched to a gene: 11. In germline, CDR1 is GTSNPN, CDR2 SVGIG (reference sequence). The CDR3 length is 14 residues. CDR3: CAWSPGGDREGAFF. DNA for the CDR3: TGTGCCTGGAGTCCGGGGGGGGACAGGGAGGGAGCTTTCTTT.

This clone was seen just once. V usage is TRBV7-9 and J usage is TRBJ1-5; 8 nucleotides match TRBD1. Per the germline V gene, CDR1 is SEHNR and CDR2 is FQNEAQ (reference sequence). V dropped 3 bases and J dropped 4; count of bases not matched to a gene: 2. The length of the CDR3 is 14 residues. The CDR3 sequence is CASSFQGANQPQHF. CDR3 nucleotides: TGTGCCAGCAGCTTCCAGGGGGCGAATCAGCCCCAGCATTTT.

This clone was seen just once. The chain recombines TRBV19 with TRBJ1-5, with D maybe TRBD1 (6 bases). Germline values: CDR1 LNHDA, CDR2 SQIVND (reference sequence). Trimming stripped 3 bases from V and 3 bases from J, with 18 bases between. This CDR3 has 17 residues. The CDR3 loop reads CASSMARGGGTNQPQHF. The CDR3 region has the DNA TGTGCCAGTAGTATGGCCCGAGGGGGGGGCACCAATCAGCCCCAGCATTTT.